What follows are 3 T cell receptor beta chains derived from one specimen sequenced in a study of T cell changes during pregnancy in multiple sclerosis. Using immunoSEQ multiplex PCR, the repertoire was profiled, and TCRdb retains in-frame clones only, with some absent. The data hold almost 95,000 clones, with roughly 90% observed a single time. The specimen comprised peripheral blood, sampled in the first trimester of pregnancy. The receptor set was obtained from a female donor with multiple sclerosis, enrolled in a pregnancy study.

V gene TRBV7-2 combines with J gene TRBJ1-1; D may be TRBD1 (5 bases). CDR1 is SGHTA, CDR2 FQGNSA, per germline. CDR3 size: 15 residues. Between the trimmed V and J ends, which lost 8 bases and 0 bases, there was a span of 16 bases. In DNA form, the CDR3 reads TGTGCCAGCGCCAGGGCAGGTGCACTGAACACTGAAGCTTTCTTT. This codes for CASARAGALNTEAFF.

The chain combines TRBV5-1 with TRBJ2-1, with a possible D match to TRBD1 (6 bases). The CDR3 length is 16 residues. From germline, CDR1 is SGHRS and CDR2 YFSETQ. Deletions cut 1 base from V and 7 bases from J, with 18 bases between. CDR3 nucleotides: TGCGCCAGCAGCTTGTCTGGGACATTCGGCAAAAATGAGCAGTTCTTC. It is translated as CASSLSGTFGKNEQFF.

The chain has TRBV30 and TRBJ1-5, with TRBD1 matching 8 bases. The germline gives CDR1 GTSNPN, CDR2 SVGIG (reference sequence). CDR3 length: 14 amino acids. With V trimmed by 5 bases and J by 2 bases, 5 bases remained unmatched. The CDR3 here is CAWGHRGGNQPQHF. The CDR3 coding sequence is TGTGCCTGGGGACACAGGGGGGGCAATCAGCCCCAGCATTTT.